What follows are 27 T cell receptor beta chains derived from one specimen sequenced in a study of blood T cell repertoires in COVID-19. Measured with immunoSEQ multiplex PCR; TCRdb has only the in-frame clones, and not every one. The sample comprises a few hundred thousand clones, around 83% of which are singletons, and less than 4% rests with the top ten. The sequencing sample was made of peripheral blood. The source is a woman under 30 with acute or convalescent COVID-19.

In this sample, this clone turned up once. Other DNA sequences in the same sample also yield this CDR3. The V call is TRBV5-6, the J call TRBJ1-2, with 11 bases lining up with TRBD1. V trimming: 4 bases; J trimming: 4 bases; junction bases outside the gene matches: 3. Germline CDR1 and CDR2: SGHDT and YYEEEE. This CDR3 is 14 amino acids long. CDR3 in amino acids: CASSRDRGSYGYTF. The CDR3 DNA sequence: TGTGCCAGCAGCCGGGACAGGGGGTCCTATGGCTACACCTTC.

This chain connects TRBV18 to TRBJ1-5; 9 bases are shared with TRBD1. CDR3 length: 15 amino acids. J lost 1 base, V lost 4 bases, and 2 bases had no gene match. Germline loops: CDR1 KGHSH, CDR2 LQKENI. CDR3 DNA sequence: TGTGCCAGCTCACACGGACAGGGGAGCAATCAGCCCCAGCATTTT. Translated, it gives CASSHGQGSNQPQHF.

This clone appeared a few times. J is TRBJ2-1 and V is TRBV7-9, with TRBD1 identical over 8 bases. With 4 bases clipped from V and 0 bases from J, the junction kept 2 bases outside the gene matches. CDR1 is SEHNR and CDR2 is FQNEAQ in the germline V gene (reference sequence). The CDR3 is 15 residues long. CDR3 DNA sequence: TGTGCCAGCAGCTGGACAGGGAACTCCTACAATGAGCAGTTCTTC. As protein: CASSWTGNSYNEQFF.

This chain uses TRBV6-1 with TRBJ1-6; the D is unclear. V lost 6 bases and J 5 bases, leaving 5 bases between the germline ends. Germline CDR1 MNHNS, CDR2 SASEGT. The CDR3 is 12 amino acids. The CDR3 region has the DNA TGTGCCAGCAGCGAGAATAATTCACCCCTCCACTTT. Residues: CASSENNSPLHF.

The count of this clone is one. This chain connects TRBV19 to TRBJ2-1; 11 bases align to TRBD1. The ends lost 10 bases at V and 0 bases at J; junction bases unmatched: 14. This CDR3 region has 18 residues. From germline, CDR1 is LNHDA and CDR2 SQIVND (reference sequence). CDR3 protein: CAIGAGTGGLISYNEQFF. In DNA, the CDR3 is TGTGCCATTGGAGCCGGGACAGGGGGACTGATCTCCTACAATGAGCAGTTCTTC.

The chain couples TRBV29-1 to TRBJ1-4, with 8 bases that match TRBD1. This CDR3 is 14 amino acids long. Germline CDR1 reads SQVTM; CDR2 reads ANQGSEA. J lost 7 bases, V lost 2 bases, and 6 bases had no gene match. CDR3 sequence reads: CSVESHRGAEKLFF. As DNA, the CDR3 is TGCAGCGTTGAATCCCACAGGGGGGCTGAAAAACTGTTTTTT.

The chain links TRBV19 to TRBJ2-7, with 7 bases that match TRBD2. Germline V lookup: CDR1 LNHDA, CDR2 SQIVND (reference sequence). V lost 5 bases to trimming and J lost 5 bases; unmatched junction nucleotides: 6. This CDR3 region has 13 residues. CDR3 region: CASSRREINEQYF. For the CDR3, the DNA is TGTGCCAGTAGTCGGCGGGAGATCAACGAGCAGTACTTC.

The genes are TRBV6-5 and TRBJ2-7; TRBD2 aligns across 7 bases. The V and J ends lost 2 bases and 0 bases, in that order; junction bases with no gene match: 4. The length of the CDR3 is 15 residues. Germline lookup yields CDR1 MNHEY and CDR2 SVGAGI. CDR3 amino acids: CASSYGIAGSYEQYF. The CDR3 region has the DNA TGTGCCAGCAGTTACGGAATAGCGGGCTCCTACGAGCAGTACTTC.

The chain recombines TRBV5-4 with TRBJ1-2; D may be TRBD1 (6 bases). This CDR3 spans 16 amino acids. Germline V gives CDR1 SGHNT, CDR2 YYREEE (reference sequence). The V end lost 0 bases, the J end lost 3 bases, and 15 bases lay between the germline ends. In nucleotides, the CDR3 is TGTGCCAGCAGCTTGGCCGGGACACAGATCCACTATGGCTACACCTTC. It translates to CASSLAGTQIHYGYTF.

The chain joins TRBV5-8 to TRBJ2-2; perhaps TRBD2 as D (7 bases). The V end lost 4 bases, the J end lost 7 bases, and 23 bases lay between the germline ends. Germline V gene lookup returns CDR1 SGHTS and CDR2 YDEGEE. The CDR3 covers 17 residues. CDR3 amino acids: CASSHFDPGDYSGELFF. The DNA for the CDR3 is TGTGCCAGCAGCCATTTCGATCCAGGGGACTATAGCGGGGAGCTGTTTTTT.

V gene TRBV12-5 combines with J gene TRBJ2-3, with 7 bases that match TRBD2. Trimming at V came to 0 bases and at J to 3 bases, leaving 6 bases not matched to a gene. The CDR3 consists of 16 residues. The germline gives CDR1 LGHNT, CDR2 FRNRAP. The CDR3 loop reads CASGLVAVAGTDTQYF. The DNA of the CDR3 is TGTGCTAGTGGTTTGGTCGCCGTAGCGGGTACAGATACGCAGTATTTT.

The chain has TRBV7-6 and TRBJ1-3; the D is unclear. CDR3 length equals 15 residues. Trimming cost V 1 base and J 0 bases, with 7 bases left between them. The germline gives CDR1 SGHVS, CDR2 FNYEAQ. As DNA, the CDR3 is TGTGCCAGCAGCTTAGGGAGCATCTCTGGAAACACCATATATTTT. This encodes CASSLGSISGNTIYF.

The genes are TRBV6-2 or TRBV6-3 and TRBJ2-1, with TRBD2 identical over 8 bases. The trim removed 6 bases at V and 1 base at J, leaving 5 bases unmatched. The length of the CDR3 is 15 residues. Germline lookup yields CDR1 MNHEY and CDR2 SVGEGT. The CDR3, as DNA: TGTGCCAGCAGCCTACTAGCGGTATCCTACAATGAGCAGTTCTTC. It encodes CASSLLAVSYNEQFF.

The J gene is TRBJ2-7, the V gene TRBV4-2; 14 bases match TRBD2. Per germline, CDR1 LGHNA and CDR2 YNFKEQ. V was clipped by 4 bases and J by 3 bases; unmatched bases: 2. The CDR3 is 15 residues long. CDR3 nucleotide sequence: TGTGCCAGCAGCCTCGGACTAGCGGGAGGCTACGAGCAGTACTTC. It yields the protein CASSLGLAGGYEQYF.

This clone occurred a few times. The sample contains more than one DNA sequence encoding this CDR3. This chain uses TRBV27 with TRBJ1-2, with a possible D match to TRBD1 (6 bases). Germline CDR1 is MNHEY and CDR2 is SMNVEV (reference sequence). Trimming cost V 2 bases and J 2 bases, with 6 bases left between them. The CDR3 is 13 residues long. In DNA, the CDR3 is TGTGCCAGCAGTTTAGGGGGCAACTATGGCTACACCTTC. It is translated as CASSLGGNYGYTF.

The rearrangement joins TRBV12-3 or TRBV12-4 to TRBJ2-1; D might be TRBD2 (6 bases). The CDR3 covers 12 residues. V was clipped by 3 bases and J by 13 bases, with 13 bases between them. CDR3 bases: TGTGCCAGCAGTTTTCCGGCGGGGCCCCAGTTCTTC. It encodes CASSFPAGPQFF.

The V gene is TRBV18, the J gene TRBJ1-1; TRBD1 matches at 7 bases. From germline, CDR1 is KGHSH and CDR2 LQKENI. J was trimmed by 2 bases and V by 2 bases; bases with no gene match: 14. The CDR3 sequence is 18 residues long. The CDR3 protein is CASSPWTRQGPYNTEAFF. In DNA, the CDR3 is TGTGCCAGCTCACCATGGACCAGACAGGGCCCTTATAACACTGAAGCTTTCTTT.

In DNA form, the CDR3 reads TGTGCCAGCAGACTCGGACAGGGGAGCTATGGCTACACCTTC. Its protein product is CASRLGQGSYGYTF. This sequence joins TRBV14 and TRBJ1-2; 9 nucleotides line up with TRBD1. This CDR3 has 14 residues. Germline V gene sequence: CDR1 SGHDN, CDR2 FVKESK. J was trimmed by 4 bases and V by 6 bases; bases with no gene match: 6.

V and J are TRBV12-5 and TRBJ2-3; 7 nucleotides match TRBD1. CDR1 LGHNT and CDR2 FRNRAP come from the germline V gene. The J segment lost 0 bases and the V segment lost 3 bases, leaving 12 bases of the junction unmatched. CDR3 size: 18 residues. CDR3 region: CASGFTPTTGLSTDTQYF. The CDR3 nucleotides are TGTGCTAGTGGTTTCACCCCCACGACAGGGCTGAGCACAGATACGCAGTATTTT.

This clone was observed a single time. This chain uses TRBV5-1 with TRBJ1-6, with D tentatively TRBD1 (5 bases). Trimming took 0 bases from V and 8 from J, leaving 9 bases between them. The CDR3 runs to 14 residues. Germline CDR1 SGHRS, CDR2 YFSETQ. The CDR3 DNA is TGCGCCAGCAGCTTGGGGGGCAGGGATTCACCCCTCCACTTT. Protein sequence: CASSLGGRDSPLHF. Based on the CDR3 plus reference TRBV5-1 and TRBJ1-6, the full variable domain is KAGVTQTPRYLIKTRGQQVTLSCSPISGHRSVSWYQQTPGQGLQFLFEYFSETQRNKGNFPGRFSGRQFSNSRSEMNVSTLELGDSALYLCASSLGGRDSPLHFGNGTRLTVT.

V usage is TRBV19 and J usage is TRBJ1-6; TRBD1 agrees at 7 bases. This CDR3 contains 16 residues. Trimming cost V 3 bases and J 5 bases; bases outside gene matches: 7. Germline V lookup: CDR1 LNHDA, CDR2 SQIVND (reference sequence). The CDR3: CASSIIGTAHNSPLHF. CDR3 nucleotide sequence: TGTGCCAGTAGTATTATCGGGACAGCGCATAATTCACCCCTCCACTTT.

The CDR3 reads CASSQGRQGHPNTGELFF. The CDR3 DNA sequence: TGCGCCAGCAGCCAAGGCCGACAGGGACATCCTAACACCGGGGAGCTGTTTTTT. This chain connects TRBV4-1 to TRBJ2-2; TRBD1 matches at 7 bases. The germline V gene encodes CDR1 MGHRA and CDR2 YSYEKL. The CDR3 is 18 residues long. Trimming at V came to 1 base and at J to 2 bases, leaving 10 bases not matched to a gene.

V usage is TRBV7-2 and J usage is TRBJ2-5; D is possibly TRBD1 (6 bases). Trimming removed 0 bases at V and 3 bases at J, with 17 bases between. Germline values: CDR1 SGHTA, CDR2 FQGNSA. The CDR3 is 17 amino acids. The CDR3 loop is CASSLANPRGFEETQYF. In DNA form, the CDR3 reads TGTGCCAGCAGCTTAGCCAATCCCAGGGGATTTGAAGAGACCCAGTACTTC.

This CDR3 is CASSHRLGGRAYNEQFF. CDR3 bases: TGTGCCAGCAGTCATCGGCTGGGGGGGAGGGCCTACAATGAGCAGTTCTTC. V usage is TRBV28 and J usage is TRBJ2-1, with 7 bases aligning to TRBD2. Per germline, CDR1 MDHEN and CDR2 SYDVKM. This CDR3 has 17 amino acids. J lost 2 bases, V lost 5 bases, and 12 bases had no gene match.

The chain couples TRBV30 to TRBJ1-1; the D is unclear. Deletions cut 3 bases from V and 6 bases from J, with 14 bases between. This CDR3 contains 13 residues. CDR1 is GTSNPN, CDR2 SVGIG, per germline (reference sequence). CDR3 loop: CAWRGQIVSEAFF. In DNA form, the CDR3 reads TGTGCCTGGAGGGGCCAGATCGTGTCTGAAGCTTTCTTT.

This chain connects TRBV7-9 to TRBJ1-2, with D possibly matching TRBD1 (6 bases). The CDR3 is 14 residues long. Germline V lookup: CDR1 SEHNR, CDR2 FQNEAQ (reference sequence). Trimming took off 7 bases at V and 0 bases at J, with 12 bases between the two ends. This CDR3 is CASTPTGSNYGYTF. The CDR3 bases are TGTGCCAGCACCCCGACAGGCTCTAACTATGGCTACACCTTC.

Note on this clone: The sample has other DNA sequences that encode this CDR3 too. The chain couples TRBV5-1 to TRBJ2-1; 9 bases are a match to TRBD2. V shed 4 bases, J shed 4 bases, and the junction held 6 bases outside the gene matches. The CDR3 has 15 amino acids. Germline CDR1 reads SGHRS; CDR2 reads YFSETQ. The CDR3 sequence: CASSLGLASYNEQFF. The CDR3 bases are TGCGCCAGCAGCCTAGGACTAGCGTCTTACAATGAGCAGTTCTTC.